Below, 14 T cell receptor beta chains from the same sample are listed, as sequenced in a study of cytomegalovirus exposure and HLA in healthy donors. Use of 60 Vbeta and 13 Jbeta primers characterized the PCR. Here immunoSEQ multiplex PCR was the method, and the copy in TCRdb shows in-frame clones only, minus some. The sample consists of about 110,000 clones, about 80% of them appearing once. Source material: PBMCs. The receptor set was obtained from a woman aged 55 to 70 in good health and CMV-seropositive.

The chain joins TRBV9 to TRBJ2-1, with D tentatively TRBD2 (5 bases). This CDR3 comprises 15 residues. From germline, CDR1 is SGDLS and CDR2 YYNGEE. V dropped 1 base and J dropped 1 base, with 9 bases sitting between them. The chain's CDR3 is CASSVIATSYNEQFF. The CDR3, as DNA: TGTGCCAGCAGCGTAATAGCGACTTCCTACAATGAGCAGTTCTTC.

CDR3 protein: CSVGTSGYEQYF. In DNA, the CDR3 is TGCAGCGTTGGGACTAGCGGCTACGAGCAGTACTTC. This chain uses TRBV29-1 with TRBJ2-7; 10 positions match TRBD2. V gave up 4 bases and J gave up 3 bases; unmatched junction bases: 0. Germline V lookup: CDR1 SQVTM, CDR2 ANQGSEA. The CDR3 totals 12 residues.

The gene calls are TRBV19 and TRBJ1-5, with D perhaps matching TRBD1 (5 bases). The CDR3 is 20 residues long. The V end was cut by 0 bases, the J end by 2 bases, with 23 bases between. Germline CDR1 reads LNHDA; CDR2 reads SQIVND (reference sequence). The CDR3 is CASSIDRGGILQVGNQPQHF. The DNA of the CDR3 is TGTGCCAGTAGTATAGATCGTGGGGGGATCTTGCAGGTTGGCAATCAGCCCCAGCATTTT.

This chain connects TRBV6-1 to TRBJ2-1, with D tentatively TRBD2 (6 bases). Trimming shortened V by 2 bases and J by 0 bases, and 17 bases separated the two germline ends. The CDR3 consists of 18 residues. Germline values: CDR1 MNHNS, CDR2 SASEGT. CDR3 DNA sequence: TGTGCCAGCAGTGAAAGGACTACGCTCCTGAGCTCCTACAATGAGCAGTTCTTC. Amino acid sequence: CASSERTTLLSSYNEQFF.

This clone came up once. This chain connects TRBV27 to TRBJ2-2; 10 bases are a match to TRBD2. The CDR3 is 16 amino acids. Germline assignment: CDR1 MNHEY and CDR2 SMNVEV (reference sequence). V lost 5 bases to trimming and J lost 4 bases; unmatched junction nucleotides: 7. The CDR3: CASSTTAGGGTGELFF. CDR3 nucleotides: TGTGCCAGCAGTACCACAGCGGGAGGGGGCACCGGGGAGCTGTTTTTT.

The CDR3 nucleotides read TGCAGCGTTGAAGAAGCGGGAACCTACAATGAGCAGTTCTTC. This codes for CSVEEAGTYNEQFF. V gene TRBV29-1 combines with J gene TRBJ2-1, with 7 nucleotides matching TRBD2. Per germline, CDR1 SQVTM and CDR2 ANQGSEA. CDR3 length equals 14 residues. V shed 0 bases, J shed 2 bases, and the junction held 1 base outside the gene matches.

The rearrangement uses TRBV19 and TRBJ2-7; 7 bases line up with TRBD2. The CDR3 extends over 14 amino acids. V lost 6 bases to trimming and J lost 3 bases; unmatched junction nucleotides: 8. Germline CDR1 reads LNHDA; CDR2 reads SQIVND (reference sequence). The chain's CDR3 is CASSPRGRGYEQYF. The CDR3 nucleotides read TGTGCCAGTAGCCCCCGGGGGAGGGGCTACGAGCAGTACTTC.

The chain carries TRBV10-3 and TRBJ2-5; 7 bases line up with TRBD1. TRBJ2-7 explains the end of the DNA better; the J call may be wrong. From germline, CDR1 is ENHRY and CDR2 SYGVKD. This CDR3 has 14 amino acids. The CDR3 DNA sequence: TGTGCCATCAGTAAGGGGGCAGCTTCCTACGAGCAGTACTTC. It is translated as CAISKGAASYEQYF.

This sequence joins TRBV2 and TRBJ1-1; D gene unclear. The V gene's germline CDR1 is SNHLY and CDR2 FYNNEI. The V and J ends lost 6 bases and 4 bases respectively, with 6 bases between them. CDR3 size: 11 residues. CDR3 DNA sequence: TGTGCCAGCAGGCGGAGCACTGAAGCTTTCTTT. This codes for CASRRSTEAFF.

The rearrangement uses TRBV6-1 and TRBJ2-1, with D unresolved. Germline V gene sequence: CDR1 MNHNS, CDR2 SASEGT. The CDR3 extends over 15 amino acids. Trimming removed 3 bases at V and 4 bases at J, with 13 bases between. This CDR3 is CASSEYTPQYNEQFF. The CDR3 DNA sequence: TGTGCCAGCAGTGAGTACACCCCACAGTACAATGAGCAGTTCTTC.

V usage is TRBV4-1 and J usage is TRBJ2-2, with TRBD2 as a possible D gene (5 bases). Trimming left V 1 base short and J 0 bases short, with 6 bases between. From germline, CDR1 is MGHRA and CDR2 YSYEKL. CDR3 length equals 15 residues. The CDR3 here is CASSQGGTNTGELFF. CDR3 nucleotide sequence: TGCGCCAGCAGCCAAGGAGGGACGAACACCGGGGAGCTGTTTTTT.

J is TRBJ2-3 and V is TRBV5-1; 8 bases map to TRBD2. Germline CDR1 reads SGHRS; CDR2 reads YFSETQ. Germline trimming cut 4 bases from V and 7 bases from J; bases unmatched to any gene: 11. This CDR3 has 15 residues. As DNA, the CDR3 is TGCGCCAGCAGCGTGGGAGCGGGAGAGGGGAATACGCAGTATTTT. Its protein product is CASSVGAGEGNTQYF. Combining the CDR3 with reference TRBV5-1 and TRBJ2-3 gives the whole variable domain KAGVTQTPRYLIKTRGQQVTLSCSPISGHRSVSWYQQTPGQGLQFLFEYFSETQRNKGNFPGRFSGRQFSNSRSEMNVSTLELGDSALYLCASSVGAGEGNTQYFGPGTRLTVL.

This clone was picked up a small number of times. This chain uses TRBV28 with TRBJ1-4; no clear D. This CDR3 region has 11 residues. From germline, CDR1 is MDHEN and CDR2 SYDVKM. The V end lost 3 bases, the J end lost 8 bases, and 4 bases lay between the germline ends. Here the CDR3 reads CASSLREKLFF. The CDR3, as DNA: TGTGCCAGCAGTTTGCGGGAAAAACTGTTTTTT. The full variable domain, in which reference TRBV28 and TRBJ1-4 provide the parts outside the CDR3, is DVKVTQSSRYLVKRTGEKVFLECVQDMDHENMFWYRQDPGLGLRLIYFSYDVKMKEKGDIPEGYSVSREKKERFSLILESASTNQTSMYLCASSLREKLFFGSGTQLSVL.

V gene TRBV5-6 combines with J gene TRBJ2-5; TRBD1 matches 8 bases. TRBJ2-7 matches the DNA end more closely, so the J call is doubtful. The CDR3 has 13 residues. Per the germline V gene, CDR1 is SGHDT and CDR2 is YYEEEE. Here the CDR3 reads CASSSGQGYEQYF. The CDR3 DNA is TGTGCCAGCAGCTCAGGACAGGGATACGAGCAGTACTTC.